The clone carrying this TCR beta chain was found a few times. Its antigen is as yet unknown. These data come from a study of vaccination effects on CD4 cells after COVID-19. Study-level information: Two doses of either BNT162b2 or mRNA-1273 were given to each participant.

Regarding the study as a whole: The study found marked clonal contraction of infection- and vaccine-induced clones late after vaccination.

CDR3 length equals 14 residues. Per germline, CDR1 SGDLS and CDR2 YYNGEE. V was pared by 0 bases and J by 5 bases, with 11 bases between. Profiling relied on immunoSEQ multiplex PCR, and the TCRdb table lists in-frame clones only, not all of them. The profile shows about 73,000 clones, around 74% of them singletons. ViraFEST expansion of antigen-specific CD4+ T cells with viral peptide pools preceded sequencing. Isolating CD4+ T cells followed approximately nine days of culture. All vaccine recipients tested negative for nucleocapsid antibodies and had never contracted SARS-CoV-2 infection. The sequencing used CD4+ T cells from PBMCs cultured with HCoV-NL63 spike peptides, collected before COVID-19 vaccination. The chain links TRBV9 to TRBJ1-1; D is undetermined. The receptor comes from a human donor who received a COVID-19 vaccine. The CDR3, as DNA: TGTGCCAGCAGCGTAGGCGGGGTAGGGACTGAAGCTTTCTTT. Encoded protein: CASSVGGVGTEAFF. Using reference TRBV9 and TRBJ1-1 for the parts outside the CDR3, the full variable domain is DSGVTQTPKHLITATGQRVTLRCSPRSGDLSVYWYQQSLDQGLQFLIQYYNGEERAKGNILERFSAQQFPDLHSELNLSSLELGDSALYFCASSVGGVGTEAFFGQGTRLTVV.